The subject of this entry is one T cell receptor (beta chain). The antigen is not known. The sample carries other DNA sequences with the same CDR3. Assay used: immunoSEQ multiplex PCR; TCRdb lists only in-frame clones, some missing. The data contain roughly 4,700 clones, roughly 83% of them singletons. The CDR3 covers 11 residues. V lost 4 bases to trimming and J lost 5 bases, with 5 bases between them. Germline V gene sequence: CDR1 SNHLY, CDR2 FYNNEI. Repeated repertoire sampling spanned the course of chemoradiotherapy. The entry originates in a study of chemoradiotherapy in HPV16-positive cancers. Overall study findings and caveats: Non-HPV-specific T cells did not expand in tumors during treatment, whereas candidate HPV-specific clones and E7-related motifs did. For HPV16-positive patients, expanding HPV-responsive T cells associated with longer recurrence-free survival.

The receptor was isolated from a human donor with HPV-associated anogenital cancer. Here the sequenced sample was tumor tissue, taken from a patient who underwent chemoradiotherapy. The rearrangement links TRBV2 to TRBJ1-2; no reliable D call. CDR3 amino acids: CASSAQYGYTF. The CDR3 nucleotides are TGTGCCAGCAGTGCCCAATATGGCTACACCTTC.